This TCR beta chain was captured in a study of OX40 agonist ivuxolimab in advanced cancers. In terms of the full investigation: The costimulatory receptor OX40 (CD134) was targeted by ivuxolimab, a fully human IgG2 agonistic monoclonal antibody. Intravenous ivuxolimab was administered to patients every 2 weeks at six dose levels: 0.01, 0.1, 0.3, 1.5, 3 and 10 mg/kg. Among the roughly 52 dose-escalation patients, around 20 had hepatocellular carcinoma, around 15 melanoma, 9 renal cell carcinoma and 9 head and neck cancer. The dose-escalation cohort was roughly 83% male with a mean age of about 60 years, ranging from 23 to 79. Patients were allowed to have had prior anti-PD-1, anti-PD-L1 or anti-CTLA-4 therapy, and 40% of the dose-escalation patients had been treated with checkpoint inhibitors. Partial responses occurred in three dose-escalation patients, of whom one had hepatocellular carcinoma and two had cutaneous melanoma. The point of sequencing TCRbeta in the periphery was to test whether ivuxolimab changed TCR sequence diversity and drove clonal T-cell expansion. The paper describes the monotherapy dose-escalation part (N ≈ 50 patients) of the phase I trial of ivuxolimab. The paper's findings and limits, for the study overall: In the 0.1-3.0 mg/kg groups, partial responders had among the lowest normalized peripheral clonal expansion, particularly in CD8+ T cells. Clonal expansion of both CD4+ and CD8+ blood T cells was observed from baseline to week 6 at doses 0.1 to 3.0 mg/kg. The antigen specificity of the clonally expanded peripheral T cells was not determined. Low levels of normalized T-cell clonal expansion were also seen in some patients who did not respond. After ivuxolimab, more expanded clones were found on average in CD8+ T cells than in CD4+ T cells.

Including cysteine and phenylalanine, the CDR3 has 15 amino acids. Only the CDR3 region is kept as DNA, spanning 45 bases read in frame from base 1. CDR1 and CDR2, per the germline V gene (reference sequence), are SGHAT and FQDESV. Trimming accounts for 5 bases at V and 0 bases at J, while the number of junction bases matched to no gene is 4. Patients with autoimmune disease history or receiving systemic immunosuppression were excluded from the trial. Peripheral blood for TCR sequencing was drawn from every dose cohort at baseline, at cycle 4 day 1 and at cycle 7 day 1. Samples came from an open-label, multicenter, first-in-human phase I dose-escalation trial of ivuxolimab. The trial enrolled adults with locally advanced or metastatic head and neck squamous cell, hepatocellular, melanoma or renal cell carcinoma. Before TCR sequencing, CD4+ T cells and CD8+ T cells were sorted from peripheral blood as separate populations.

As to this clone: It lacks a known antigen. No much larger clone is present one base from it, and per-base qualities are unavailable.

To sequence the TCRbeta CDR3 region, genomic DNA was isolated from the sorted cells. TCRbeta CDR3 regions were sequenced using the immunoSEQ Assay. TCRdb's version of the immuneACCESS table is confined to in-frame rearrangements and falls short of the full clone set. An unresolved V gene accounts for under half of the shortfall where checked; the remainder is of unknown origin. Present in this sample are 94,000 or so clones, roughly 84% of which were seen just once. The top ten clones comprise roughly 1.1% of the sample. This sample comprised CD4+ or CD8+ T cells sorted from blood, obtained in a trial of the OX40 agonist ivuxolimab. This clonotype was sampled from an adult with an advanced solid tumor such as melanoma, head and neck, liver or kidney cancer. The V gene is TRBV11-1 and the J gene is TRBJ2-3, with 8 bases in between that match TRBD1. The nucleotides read TGTGCCAGCAGCCCCAGACAGGGGAGCACAGATACGCAGTATTTT. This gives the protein CASSPRQGSTDTQYF.